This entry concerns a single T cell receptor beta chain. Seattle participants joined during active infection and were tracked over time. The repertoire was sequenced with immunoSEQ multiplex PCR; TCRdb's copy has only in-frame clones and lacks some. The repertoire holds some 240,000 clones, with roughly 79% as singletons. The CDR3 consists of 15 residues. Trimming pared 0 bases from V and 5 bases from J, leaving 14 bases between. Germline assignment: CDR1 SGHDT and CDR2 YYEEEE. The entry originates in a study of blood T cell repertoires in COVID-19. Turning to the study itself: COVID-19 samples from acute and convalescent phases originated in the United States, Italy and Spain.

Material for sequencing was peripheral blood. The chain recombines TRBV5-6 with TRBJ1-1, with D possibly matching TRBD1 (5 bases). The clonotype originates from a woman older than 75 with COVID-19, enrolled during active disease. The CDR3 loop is CASSLVNHRGTEAFF. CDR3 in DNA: TGTGCCAGCAGCTTGGTGAACCATCGGGGGACTGAAGCTTTCTTT.